These T cell receptor beta chains were read from a single sample in a study of T cell responses to AZD1222 COVID-19 vaccine. The table came from immunoSEQ multiplex PCR; TCRdb's copy has only in-frame clones and leaves some out. Of over 90,000 clones listed, about 87% are singletons. Sequencing used peripheral blood, obtained on day 0 of AZD1222 vaccination. The receptors originated from an adult in good health. The CDR3 runs from the conserved cysteine through the conserved F or W. The D gene is left open where the match is weak. Clone size, where shown, is once, few, many, or a class for clones that have expanded.

V: TRBV29-1; J: TRBJ1-1; size: .; D: .; CDR3: CSVVGWQGTEAFF; DNA: TGCAGCGTTGTCGGGTGGCAGGGCACTGAAGCTTTCTTT
V: TRBV18; J: TRBJ1-4; size: .; D: .; CDR3: CASSPPQGIGEKLFF; DNA: TGTGCCAGCTCACCACCGCAGGGGATTGGAGAAAAACTGTTTTTT
V: TRBV23-1; J: TRBJ1-5; size: few; D: .; CDR3: CASRLTSGGQPQHF; DNA: TGCGCCAGCAGGCTGACCTCGGGTGGTCAGCCCCAGCATTTT
V: TRBV7-8; J: TRBJ2-2; size: .; D: .; CDR3: CASSPSSLGTNTGELFF; DNA: TGTGCCAGCAGCCCAAGCTCGTTAGGGACGAACACCGGGGAGCTGTTTTTT
V: TRBV19; J: TRBJ2-2; size: .; D: .; CDR3: CASSNTGELFF; DNA: TGTGCCAGTAGTAATACCGGGGAGCTGTTTTTT
V: TRBV28; J: TRBJ2-7; size: .; D: TRBD2; CDR3: CASSLQLAGYEQYF; DNA: TGTGCCAGCAGTTTACAACTAGCGGGTTACGAGCAGTACTTC
V: TRBV19; J: TRBJ2-6; size: .; D: TRBD1; CDR3: CASIPGQISGANVLTF; DNA: TGTGCCAGTATTCCGGGACAGATCTCTGGGGCCAACGTCCTGACTTTC
V: TRBV9; J: TRBJ1-2; size: once; D: TRBD1; CDR3: CASSTRGQGGYGYTF; DNA: TGTGCCAGCAGCACCCGTGGACAGGGCGGCTATGGCTACACCTTC
V: TRBV9; J: TRBJ1-2; size: .; D: .; CDR3: CASSVGQGTYGYTF; DNA: TGTGCCAGCAGCGTAGGCCAGGGGACCTATGGCTACACCTTC
V: TRBV29-1; J: TRBJ1-2; size: .; D: TRBD1; CDR3: CSGGQGDGYTF; DNA: TGCAGCGGGGGACAGGGTGATGGCTACACCTTC
V: TRBV6-5; J: TRBJ1-4; size: .; D: TRBD1; CDR3: CAGTKGAATNEKLFF; DNA: TGTGCCGGAACAAAGGGGGCCGCAACTAATGAAAAACTGTTTTTT
V: TRBV18; J: TRBJ1-1; size: .; D: TRBD1; CDR3: CASSPGGQVEAFF; DNA: TGTGCCAGCTCACCAGGTGGACAGGTTGAAGCTTTCTTT
V: TRBV4-3; J: TRBJ1-5; size: .; D: .; CDR3: CASSQDLSSNQPQHF; DNA: TGCGCCAGCAGCCAAGATTTATCCAGCAATCAGCCCCAGCATTTT
V: TRBV12-3/TRBV12-4; J: TRBJ2-1; size: .; D: .; CDR3: CASRDRDNYEQFF; DNA: TGTGCCAGCAGAGATCGAGACAACTATGAGCAGTTCTTC
V: TRBV19; J: TRBJ1-6; size: .; D: TRBD1; CDR3: CASSSPGTGPSPLHF; DNA: TGTGCCAGTAGTTCCCCCGGGACAGGGCCATCACCCCTCCACTTT
V: TRBV14; J: TRBJ1-4; size: .; D: .; CDR3: CASSQDRRGEKLFF; DNA: TGTGCCAGCAGCCAAGATCGCAGGGGTGAAAAACTGTTTTTT
V: TRBV5-4; J: TRBJ1-2; size: .; D: .; CDR3: CASSLGFGVNHYGYTF; DNA: TGTGCCAGCAGCTTGGGCTTCGGGGTTAATCACTATGGCTACACCTTC
V: TRBV7-2; J: TRBJ1-1; size: .; D: .; CDR3: CASSLALGYTEAFF; DNA: TGTGCCAGCAGCTTAGCCTTGGGCTACACTGAAGCTTTCTTT
V: TRBV7-2; J: TRBJ2-7; size: .; D: TRBD1; CDR3: CASKKDRDGSYEQYF; DNA: TGTGCCAGCAAAAAGGACAGGGATGGGTCCTACGAGCAGTACTTC
V: TRBV5-1; J: TRBJ2-5; size: .; D: TRBD2; CDR3: CASSLGTSGKLQETQYF; DNA: TGCGCCAGCAGCTTGGGGACTAGCGGGAAGTTACAAGAGACCCAGTACTTC
V: TRBV20-1; J: TRBJ2-3; size: .; D: .; CDR3: CSVTSTDTQYF; DNA: TGCAGTGTGACTAGCACAGATACGCAGTATTTT
V: TRBV28; J: TRBJ2-1; size: .; D: .; CDR3: CASGVWNEQFF; DNA: TGTGCCAGCGGGGTTTGGAATGAGCAGTTCTTC
V: TRBV7-8; J: TRBJ1-1; size: .; D: .; CDR3: CASSLGPGGNTEAFF; DNA: TGTGCCAGCAGCTTAGGACCGGGGGGGAACACTGAAGCTTTCTTT
V: TRBV5-1; J: TRBJ2-5; size: .; D: .; CDR3: CASSPGPLETQYF; DNA: TGCGCCAGCAGCCCCGGGCCCCTAGAGACCCAGTACTTC
V: TRBV3-1/TRBV3-2; J: TRBJ2-7; size: once; D: .; CDR3: CASSQGVSTGYEQYF; DNA: TGTGCCAGCAGCCAAGGAGTGAGTACTGGCTACGAGCAGTACTTC
V: TRBV5-5; J: TRBJ1-1; size: once; D: .; CDR3: CASSLGPGATTEAFF; DNA: TGTGCCAGCAGCTTGGGTCCGGGGGCGACAACTGAAGCTTTCTTT
V: TRBV10-3; J: TRBJ2-1; size: .; D: TRBD2; CDR3: CASQGRESSYNEQFF; DNA: TGTGCCAGCCAAGGGCGGGAGAGCTCCTACAATGAGCAGTTCTTC
V: TRBV18; J: TRBJ1-1; size: .; D: TRBD1; CDR3: CASSPPDRGDLNTEAFF; DNA: TGTGCCAGCTCACCACCGGACAGGGGGGACCTAAACACTGAAGCTTTCTTT
V: TRBV27; J: TRBJ1-2; size: .; D: TRBD1; CDR3: CASSLQGNWGYTF; DNA: TGTGCCAGCAGTCTACAGGGGAATTGGGGCTACACCTTC
V: TRBV12-3/TRBV12-4; J: TRBJ2-7; size: .; D: .; CDR3: CASMSPGYEQYF; DNA: TGTGCCAGCATGTCGCCAGGGTACGAGCAGTACTTC
V: TRBV24-1; J: TRBJ2-2; size: once; D: .; CDR3: CATSETVGARGTGELFF; DNA: TGTGCCACCAGTGAGACGGTGGGGGCTCGGGGGACCGGGGAGCTGTTTTTT
V: TRBV21-1; J: TRBJ1-2; size: .; D: .; CDR3: CASTTGTSPLFNYGYTF; DNA: TGTGCCAGCACCACCGGGACAAGTCCCCTTTTTAACTATGGCTACACCTTC
V: TRBV12-5; J: TRBJ1-1; size: .; D: .; CDR3: CASALGVETEAFF; DNA: TGTGCTAGTGCCCTGGGGGTGGAGACTGAAGCTTTCTTT
V: TRBV18; J: TRBJ1-5; size: .; D: TRBD1; CDR3: CASSPPTGKGDQPQHF; DNA: TGTGCCAGCTCACCACCGACAGGGAAAGGAGATCAGCCCCAGCATTTT
V: TRBV19; J: TRBJ1-5; size: .; D: TRBD1; CDR3: CASSTGGHSNQPQHF; DNA: TGTGCCAGTAGTACAGGGGGCCATAGCAATCAGCCCCAGCATTTT
V: TRBV5-1; J: TRBJ2-3; size: .; D: TRBD2; CDR3: CASRTGTRDTQYF; DNA: TGCGCCAGCAGAACCGGGACTAGAGATACGCAGTATTTT
V: TRBV3-1/TRBV3-2; J: TRBJ2-5; size: .; D: .; CDR3: CASSRVQETQYF; DNA: TGTGCCAGCAGCCGAGTCCAAGAGACCCAGTACTTC
V: TRBV19; J: TRBJ1-5; size: .; D: .; CDR3: CASKGVGDQPQHF; DNA: TGTGCCAGTAAAGGAGTGGGGGATCAGCCCCAGCATTTT
V: TRBV9; J: TRBJ1-6; size: .; D: TRBD1; CDR3: CASSVGQGVDSPLHF; DNA: TGTGCCAGCAGCGTTGGACAGGGCGTAGATTCACCCCTCCACTTT
V: TRBV6-5; J: TRBJ2-1; size: once; D: TRBD2; CDR3: CASSYGDGLAGEQFF; DNA: TGTGCCAGCAGTTACGGGGATGGACTAGCGGGGGAGCAGTTCTTC
V: TRBV28; J: TRBJ1-3; size: once; D: TRBD1; CDR3: CASSLPGQGASGNTIYF; DNA: TGTGCCAGCAGTTTACCGGGACAGGGGGCATCTGGAAACACCATATATTTT
V: TRBV29-1; J: TRBJ1-1; size: .; D: .; CDR3: CSVETGGSNEAFF; DNA: TGCAGCGTTGAGACTGGAGGTTCTAATGAAGCTTTCTTT
V: TRBV5-4; J: TRBJ1-1; size: few; D: .; CDR3: CASSLPGGSAEAFF; DNA: TGTGCCAGCAGCTTGCCCGGGGGTAGTGCTGAAGCTTTCTTT